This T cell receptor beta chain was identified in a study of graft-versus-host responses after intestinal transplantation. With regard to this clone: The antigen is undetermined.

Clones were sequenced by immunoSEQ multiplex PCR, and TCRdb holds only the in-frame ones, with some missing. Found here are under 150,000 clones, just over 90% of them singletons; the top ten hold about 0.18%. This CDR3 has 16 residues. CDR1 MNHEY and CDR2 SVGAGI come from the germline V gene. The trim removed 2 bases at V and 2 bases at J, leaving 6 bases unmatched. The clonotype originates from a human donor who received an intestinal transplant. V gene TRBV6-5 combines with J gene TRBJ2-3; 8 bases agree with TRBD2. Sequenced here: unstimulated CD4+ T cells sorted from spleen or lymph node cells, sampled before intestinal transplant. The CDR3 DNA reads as TGTGCCAGCAGTTACGTTGGCGGGGGGACCACAGATACGCAGTATTTT. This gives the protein CASSYVGGGTTDTQYF.